This T cell receptor beta chain was observed in a study of blood T cells in healthy people across ages. Through a sample-barcoded 5' primer and a J-beta primer mix, a second PCR was run for about 6 to 11 cycles. MiXCR was run by TCRdb on the 5' RACE reads, yielding one entry per CDR3 protein. This table holds fewer than 2,000,000 distinct CDR3 sequences, 39% found once. Sample: blood. The receptor was derived from a human donor in good health.

Written as DNA, the CDR3 is TGTGCCAGCTCACCGGGCGGGGGGGCCTCGTATGAGCAGTTCTTC. This translates into CASSPGGGASYEQFF. This chain joins TRBV18 and TRBJ2-1; 9 bases map to TRBD2. The CDR3 is 15 amino acids. CDR1 KGHSH and CDR2 LQKENI come from the germline V gene. V lost 3 bases to trimming and J lost 8 bases; unmatched junction nucleotides: 8.